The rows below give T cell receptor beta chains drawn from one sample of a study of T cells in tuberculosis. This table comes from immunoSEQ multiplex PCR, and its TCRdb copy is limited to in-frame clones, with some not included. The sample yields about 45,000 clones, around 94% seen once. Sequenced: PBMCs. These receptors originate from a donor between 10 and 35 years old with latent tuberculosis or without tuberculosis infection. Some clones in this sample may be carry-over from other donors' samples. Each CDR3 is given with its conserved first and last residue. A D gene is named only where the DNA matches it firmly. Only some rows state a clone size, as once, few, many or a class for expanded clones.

cdr3_aa: CASSVVPNTDTQYF; cdr3_nt: TGTGCCAGCAGCGTAGTCCCCAACACAGATACGCAGTATTTT; clone_size: NA; j_call: TRBJ2-3; d_call: NA; v_call: TRBV9
cdr3_aa: CATKGGTDLYEQYF; cdr3_nt: TGTGCGACCAAAGGGGGGACAGACCTGTACGAGCAGTACTTC; clone_size: NA; j_call: TRBJ2-7; d_call: NA; v_call: TRBV10-3
cdr3_aa: CASSEFGGTEAFF; cdr3_nt: TGTGCCAGCAGTGAATTCGGGGGGACTGAAGCTTTCTTT; clone_size: NA; j_call: TRBJ1-1; d_call: NA; v_call: TRBV25-1
cdr3_aa: CASSPGQGPYEQYF; cdr3_nt: TGTGCCAGCTCACCAGGACAGGGCCCCTACGAGCAGTACTTC; clone_size: NA; j_call: TRBJ2-7; d_call: TRBD1; v_call: TRBV18
cdr3_aa: CASSLWGRLSTDTQYF; cdr3_nt: TGTGCCAGCAGCCTCTGGGGGCGACTTAGCACAGATACGCAGTATTTT; clone_size: NA; j_call: TRBJ2-3; d_call: NA; v_call: TRBV7-2
cdr3_aa: CASSLEGQGGPYGYTF; cdr3_nt: TGTGCCAGCAGCTTGGAGGGACAGGGGGGACCTTATGGCTACACCTTC; clone_size: NA; j_call: TRBJ1-2; d_call: TRBD1; v_call: TRBV5-4
cdr3_aa: CASSQDIGFLTEAFF; cdr3_nt: TGCGCCAGCAGCCAAGATATCGGGTTTTTGACTGAAGCTTTCTTT; clone_size: NA; j_call: TRBJ1-1; d_call: NA; v_call: TRBV4-3
cdr3_aa: CTSGLGTGTGELFF; cdr3_nt: TGTACTAGTGGTTTGGGGACAGGGACCGGGGAGCTGTTTTTT; clone_size: NA; j_call: TRBJ2-2; d_call: TRBD1; v_call: TRBV12-5
cdr3_aa: CASSYSLIRGNTEAFF; cdr3_nt: TGTGCCAGCAGTTACTCGTTGATCAGGGGGAACACTGAAGCTTTCTTT; clone_size: once; j_call: TRBJ1-1; d_call: NA; v_call: TRBV6-5
cdr3_aa: CASSLEDTSYEQYF; cdr3_nt: TGTGCCAGCAGCTTGGAGGACACCTCCTACGAGCAGTACTTC; clone_size: NA; j_call: TRBJ2-7; d_call: NA; v_call: TRBV5-6
cdr3_aa: CASSPLGQGKNEQYF; cdr3_nt: TGTGCCAGCTCACCGCTAGGACAGGGGAAGAACGAGCAGTACTTC; clone_size: NA; j_call: TRBJ2-7; d_call: TRBD1; v_call: TRBV18
cdr3_aa: CASSLIVAGIGKETQYF; cdr3_nt: TGTGCCAGCAGCTTAATAGTCGCGGGGATCGGAAAAGAGACCCAGTACTTC; clone_size: NA; j_call: TRBJ2-5; d_call: NA; v_call: TRBV7-2
cdr3_aa: CASSYQLQVNGYTF; cdr3_nt: TGTGCCAGCAGTTATCAATTACAGGTCAATGGCTACACCTTC; clone_size: few; j_call: TRBJ1-2; d_call: NA; v_call: TRBV6-6
cdr3_aa: CASSLWGDNEQFF; cdr3_nt: TGTGCCAGCAGTTTATGGGGAGACAATGAGCAGTTCTTC; clone_size: NA; j_call: TRBJ2-1; d_call: NA; v_call: TRBV28
cdr3_aa: CASSWAGRYNEQFF; cdr3_nt: TGTGCCAGCTCGTGGGCGGGCCGATACAATGAGCAGTTCTTC; clone_size: NA; j_call: TRBJ2-1; d_call: NA; v_call: TRBV18
cdr3_aa: CAWTSGLAGGLLFSYEQFF; cdr3_nt: TGTGCCTGGACGTCGGGACTAGCGGGAGGGCTACTCTTCAGCTATGAGCAGTTCTTC; clone_size: NA; j_call: TRBJ2-1; d_call: TRBD2; v_call: TRBV30
cdr3_aa: CASSLEPQGSYGYTF; cdr3_nt: TGCGCCAGCAGCTTGGAACCACAGGGGTCTTATGGCTACACCTTC; clone_size: NA; j_call: TRBJ1-2; d_call: TRBD1; v_call: TRBV5-1
cdr3_aa: CASSYRDRVTYEQYF; cdr3_nt: TGTGCCAGCAGCTACCGAGACAGGGTAACCTACGAGCAGTACTTC; clone_size: NA; j_call: TRBJ2-7; d_call: TRBD1; v_call: TRBV6-6
cdr3_aa: CASRGTVSYEQYF; cdr3_nt: TGTGCCAGCAGGGGGACAGTCTCCTACGAGCAGTACTTC; clone_size: NA; j_call: TRBJ2-7; d_call: TRBD1; v_call: TRBV28
cdr3_aa: CASSLRRVGGAADTQYF; cdr3_nt: TGTGCCAGCAGCTTACGCCGGGTGGGTGGGGCAGCAGATACGCAGTATTTT; clone_size: NA; j_call: TRBJ2-3; d_call: NA; v_call: TRBV7-9
cdr3_aa: CASSIEQGGHGNQPQHF; cdr3_nt: TGTGCCAGTAGTATAGAACAGGGGGGACATGGCAATCAGCCCCAGCATTTT; clone_size: once; j_call: TRBJ1-5; d_call: TRBD1; v_call: TRBV19
cdr3_aa: CASSWGGSANYGYTF; cdr3_nt: TGTGCCAGCAGTTGGGGGGGGAGCGCTAACTATGGCTACACCTTC; clone_size: NA; j_call: TRBJ1-2; d_call: NA; v_call: TRBV27
cdr3_aa: CATSRDLPGQGGVEAFF; cdr3_nt: TGTGCCACCAGCAGAGATCTTCCGGGACAGGGAGGGGTTGAAGCTTTCTTT; clone_size: NA; j_call: TRBJ1-1; d_call: TRBD1; v_call: TRBV15
cdr3_aa: CASSLSSPDTEAFF; cdr3_nt: TGCGCCAGCAGCTTGTCAAGCCCGGACACTGAAGCTTTCTTT; clone_size: NA; j_call: TRBJ1-1; d_call: NA; v_call: TRBV5-1
cdr3_aa: CASSLRLATSYEQYF; cdr3_nt: TGTGCCAGCAGCCTCCGGCTAGCGACGAGTTACGAGCAGTACTTC; clone_size: NA; j_call: TRBJ2-7; d_call: NA; v_call: TRBV14
cdr3_aa: CASSLQVSNYGYTF; cdr3_nt: TGCGCCAGCAGCCTACAGGTGTCCAACTATGGCTACACCTTC; clone_size: NA; j_call: TRBJ1-2; d_call: NA; v_call: TRBV5-1
cdr3_aa: CASSFNIQETQYF; cdr3_nt: TGTGCCAGCAGCTTTAATATTCAAGAGACCCAGTACTTC; clone_size: NA; j_call: TRBJ2-5; d_call: NA; v_call: TRBV7-2
cdr3_aa: CASSQVGSGNTIYF; cdr3_nt: TGTGCCAGCTCTCAGGTGGGCTCTGGAAACACCATATATTTT; clone_size: NA; j_call: TRBJ1-3; d_call: NA; v_call: TRBV19
cdr3_aa: CASSQLGGGRLSGNTIYF; cdr3_nt: TGCGCCAGCAGCCAGCTGGGGGGAGGCCGTCTCTCTGGAAACACCATATATTTT; clone_size: NA; j_call: TRBJ1-3; d_call: NA; v_call: TRBV4-1
cdr3_aa: CASSAMGQGNEKLFF; cdr3_nt: TGTGCCAGCAGTGCTATGGGACAGGGTAATGAAAAACTGTTTTTT; clone_size: NA; j_call: TRBJ1-4; d_call: TRBD1; v_call: TRBV25-1
cdr3_aa: CAWGVTGPPPLETQYF; cdr3_nt: TGTGCCTGGGGGGTTACAGGGCCCCCCCCTCTGGAGACCCAGTACTTC; clone_size: NA; j_call: TRBJ2-5; d_call: NA; v_call: TRBV30
cdr3_aa: CASSLGSGAHQPQHF; cdr3_nt: TGCGCCAGCAGCTTGGGATCAGGGGCCCATCAGCCCCAGCATTTT; clone_size: NA; j_call: TRBJ1-5; d_call: NA; v_call: TRBV5-1
cdr3_aa: CASSLRTGTRKKLFF; cdr3_nt: TGTGCCAGCAGTCTCAGAACCGGGACAAGGAAAAAACTGTTTTTT; clone_size: once; j_call: TRBJ1-4; d_call: NA; v_call: TRBV6-1
cdr3_aa: CASRPPGGGYEQFF; cdr3_nt: TGTGCCAGTAGACCTCCCGGCGGGGGCTATGAGCAGTTCTTC; clone_size: NA; j_call: TRBJ2-1; d_call: NA; v_call: TRBV19
cdr3_aa: CASSSGLAGNEQFF; cdr3_nt: TGCGCCAGCAGCTCGGGACTAGCGGGGAATGAGCAGTTCTTC; clone_size: NA; j_call: TRBJ2-1; d_call: TRBD2; v_call: TRBV5-1
cdr3_aa: CASRPLGLANSDTQYF; cdr3_nt: TGTGCCAGCAGGCCGCTAGGACTAGCGAACTCAGATACGCAGTATTTT; clone_size: NA; j_call: TRBJ2-3; d_call: TRBD2; v_call: TRBV2
cdr3_aa: CASSPRLEAVEKLFF; cdr3_nt: TGTGCCAGTAGTCCCCGCCTTGAGGCGGTGGAAAAACTGTTTTTT; clone_size: NA; j_call: TRBJ1-4; d_call: NA; v_call: TRBV19
cdr3_aa: CASSLTGDRGHYEQYF; cdr3_nt: TGTGCCAGCAGCTTAACCGGGGACAGGGGCCACTACGAGCAGTACTTC; clone_size: medium-sized; j_call: TRBJ2-7; d_call: TRBD1; v_call: TRBV5-4
cdr3_aa: CASMRTEDYEQYF; cdr3_nt: TGTGCCAGCATGAGGACAGAGGATTACGAGCAGTACTTC; clone_size: NA; j_call: TRBJ2-7; d_call: NA; v_call: TRBV27
cdr3_aa: CAAARGLNYGYTF; cdr3_nt: TGTGCCGCCGCCCGAGGCCTTAACTATGGCTACACCTTC; clone_size: NA; j_call: TRBJ1-2; d_call: NA; v_call: TRBV28
cdr3_aa: CASSMTSGGTDTQYF; cdr3_nt: TGCGCCAGCAGCATGACTAGCGGGGGCACAGATACGCAGTATTTT; clone_size: NA; j_call: TRBJ2-3; d_call: TRBD2; v_call: TRBV5-1
cdr3_aa: CASRLSVTTGYYGYTF; cdr3_nt: TGTGCCAGTAGACTTAGTGTAACGACCGGGTACTATGGCTACACCTTC; clone_size: once; j_call: TRBJ1-2; d_call: NA; v_call: TRBV19
cdr3_aa: CASSLYREANTGELFF; cdr3_nt: TGTGCCAGCAGCTTATACCGGGAGGCGAACACCGGGGAGCTGTTTTTT; clone_size: NA; j_call: TRBJ2-2; d_call: TRBD2; v_call: TRBV7-6
cdr3_aa: CASSWSGGSTGELFF; cdr3_nt: TGTGCCAGTAGTTGGTCGGGAGGTAGCACCGGGGAGCTGTTTTTT; clone_size: NA; j_call: TRBJ2-2; d_call: TRBD2; v_call: TRBV19
cdr3_aa: CASSQEKHSGYTF; cdr3_nt: TGCGCCAGCAGCCAAGAAAAGCACTCCGGCTACACCTTC; clone_size: NA; j_call: TRBJ1-2; d_call: NA; v_call: TRBV4-3
cdr3_aa: CASSQDPRGHNTEAFF; cdr3_nt: TGTGCCAGCAGCCAAGATCCAAGGGGGCATAACACTGAAGCTTTCTTT; clone_size: NA; j_call: TRBJ1-1; d_call: TRBD1; v_call: TRBV4-2
cdr3_aa: CASSQERAGAPDTQYF; cdr3_nt: TGTGCCAGCAGCCAAGAGAGGGCGGGAGCTCCAGATACGCAGTATTTT; clone_size: NA; j_call: TRBJ2-3; d_call: TRBD2; v_call: TRBV14
cdr3_aa: CASSLDFRGGSYKQPQHF; cdr3_nt: TGTGCCAGCAGCTTAGATTTTAGGGGAGGCTCCTACAAGCAGCCCCAGCATTTT; clone_size: NA; j_call: TRBJ1-5; d_call: NA; v_call: TRBV11-2
cdr3_aa: CSVSLRGENTEAFF; cdr3_nt: TGCAGCGTTTCACTCAGGGGCGAGAACACTGAAGCTTTCTTT; clone_size: NA; j_call: TRBJ1-1; d_call: NA; v_call: TRBV29-1
cdr3_aa: CASSDPWAGTDTQYF; cdr3_nt: TGTGCCAGCAGTGACCCATGGGCGGGGACTGATACGCAGTATTTT; clone_size: NA; j_call: TRBJ2-3; d_call: NA; v_call: TRBV2
cdr3_aa: CASSLQGGVSQYF; cdr3_nt: TGCGCCAGCAGCCTCCAAGGAGGGGTAAGCCAGTACTTC; clone_size: NA; j_call: TRBJ2-5; d_call: NA; v_call: TRBV4-3
cdr3_aa: CASSLNRDRGIYEQYF; cdr3_nt: TGCGCCAGCAGCCTGAATAGGGACAGGGGGATCTACGAGCAGTACTTC; clone_size: NA; j_call: TRBJ2-7; d_call: TRBD1; v_call: TRBV5-1
cdr3_aa: CASSESIGGSYEQYF; cdr3_nt: TGTGCCAGCAGTGAATCGATCGGGGGTTCCTACGAGCAGTACTTC; clone_size: NA; j_call: TRBJ2-7; d_call: NA; v_call: TRBV2
cdr3_aa: CASSTGGVGELFF; cdr3_nt: TGTGCCAGCAGCACCGGAGGTGTCGGGGAGCTGTTTTTT; clone_size: NA; j_call: TRBJ2-2; d_call: NA; v_call: TRBV11-2
cdr3_aa: CASSGTSRYEQYF; cdr3_nt: TGTGCCAGCAGTGGGACTTCCAGGTACGAGCAGTACTTC; clone_size: NA; j_call: TRBJ2-7; d_call: NA; v_call: TRBV25-1
cdr3_aa: CASRYRGNANTGELFF; cdr3_nt: TGTGCCAGCAGGTACAGGGGAAACGCGAACACCGGGGAGCTGTTTTTT; clone_size: NA; j_call: TRBJ2-2; d_call: TRBD1; v_call: TRBV7-2
cdr3_aa: CASSFSGRAPEQYF; cdr3_nt: TGTGCCAGCAGCTTCAGCGGGAGGGCTCCCGAGCAGTACTTC; clone_size: once; j_call: TRBJ2-7; d_call: TRBD2; v_call: TRBV7-2
cdr3_aa: CASSPSGGANYGYTF; cdr3_nt: TGTGCCAGCTCACCCTCGGGGGGCGCTAACTATGGCTACACCTTC; clone_size: NA; j_call: TRBJ1-2; d_call: NA; v_call: TRBV18